Below, one TCR beta chain is given with its context. Per the authors' pipeline: Amplified reference gene primers provided the basis for estimating nucleated cell counts. The assay was immunoSEQ multiplex PCR, and TCRdb's table has in-frame clones only and misses some. V, J and clone size reflect that table, while D and trimming were determined from the DNA. Here the sample spans some 220,000 clones, around 85% being singletons. V was cut by 6 bases and J by 1 base, with 12 bases left in between. The CDR3 is made up of 14 amino acids. Looked up from germline, CDR1 is MNHEY and CDR2 is SVGAGI. The data derive from a study of blood T cell repertoires in COVID-19. At the level of the study: Samples came from the United States, Italy and Spain, spanning acute and convalescent COVID-19. Sources were T cells, B-cell-depleted T cells, or PBMCs; the material itself was cDNA or gDNA.

This sequence originates from a woman in her fifties or sixties with active or convalescent COVID-19. The genes are TRBV6-5 and TRBJ1-1; weak D call: TRBD1 (6 bases). Sample: peripheral blood. The CDR3 here is CASRNREGNTEAFF. The CDR3 region has the DNA TGTGCCAGCAGAAACAGGGAAGGGAACACTGAAGCTTTCTTT.